The following is a T cell receptor beta chain sequence with its context. This receptor's antigen is unknown. The input lacks base qualities; no much larger clone sits a single base away. Other DNA sequences in this specimen translate into the identical CDR3. The immunoSEQ Assay, a bias-controlled multiplex PCR, was used to amplify TCRbeta CDR3 regions from genomic DNA. The authors processed their data as follows. Nucleated cell counts per sample were estimated from amplification of reference gene primers within the assay. To quantify the absolute abundance of each unique TCRbeta CDR3 rearrangement, sequence reads were collapsed and filtered. For each sample, productive Simpson clonality was calculated by taking the square root of Simpson's diversity index across productive rearrangements. TCRdb's version of the immuneACCESS table is confined to in-frame rearrangements and falls short of the full clone set. An unresolved V gene accounts for under half of the shortfall where checked; the remainder is of unknown origin. The V and J calls and clone size were taken over from that table, and D and trimming were inferred from the DNA. For this sample the table gives roughly 41,000 clones, of which around 84% were detected only once. The top ten hold more than 1.5% of the sample.

The sample belongs to a study of blood T cell repertoires in COVID-19 (dated by TCRdb to about 2020). Concerning the study at large: Samples from collaborators originated in the United States, Italy and Spain and spanned both the acute and convalescent phases of COVID-19. The prospective study material was composed of cDNA or gDNA derived from T cells, B-cell-depleted T cells, or PBMCs. The dataset comprised deeply sampled blood TCRbeta repertoires from subjects exposed to, actively infected with, or recovered from COVID-19. The repertoires were released in a freely available public database meant as a resource for research on the immune response to SARS-CoV-2. The samples were drawn from two sources: the first 160 participants of the ongoing ImmuneRACE study, and 1,000 to 1,500 subjects contributed by 6 global collaborators. A de-identified subject ID, COVID-19 status, age in years and sex were almost always included in the sample metadata. Where available, HLA class I and class II types were taken from metadata supplied by the sample provider and were not determined by assay-based typing. Beyond this particular receptor, the publication reports: How much clinical and demographic metadata was included differed by source and by participant, and the metadata was provided uncurated.

In Seattle, one collaborating source enrolled patients while the infection was active and tracked those patients longitudinally over the course of disease. Collaborating institutions collected whole blood in K2EDTA tubes following their own protocols. Collaborator samples were shipped for TCRbeta analysis as frozen whole blood, isolated PBMCs, or DNA extracted from either sample type. The germline V and J ends show losses of 0 bases and 5 bases respectively, and no gene match explains 4 bases of the junction. The CDR3 goes from the cysteine to the phenylalanine over 15 residues. The entry retains the CDR3 DNA only, 45 bases that are in frame from base 1. The germline V gene provides CDR1 SGHAT and CDR2 FQNNGV.

This clonotype was sampled from a man in his sixties with COVID-19, enrolled during active disease. The V and J genes are TRBV11-2 and TRBJ2-5; 9 bases in the junction line up with TRBD1. Material: peripheral blood. The sequenced DNA is TGTGCCAGCAGCTTAGAACAGGGGGCTTGGGAGACCCAGTACTTC. Translated, this is CASSLEQGAWETQYF.